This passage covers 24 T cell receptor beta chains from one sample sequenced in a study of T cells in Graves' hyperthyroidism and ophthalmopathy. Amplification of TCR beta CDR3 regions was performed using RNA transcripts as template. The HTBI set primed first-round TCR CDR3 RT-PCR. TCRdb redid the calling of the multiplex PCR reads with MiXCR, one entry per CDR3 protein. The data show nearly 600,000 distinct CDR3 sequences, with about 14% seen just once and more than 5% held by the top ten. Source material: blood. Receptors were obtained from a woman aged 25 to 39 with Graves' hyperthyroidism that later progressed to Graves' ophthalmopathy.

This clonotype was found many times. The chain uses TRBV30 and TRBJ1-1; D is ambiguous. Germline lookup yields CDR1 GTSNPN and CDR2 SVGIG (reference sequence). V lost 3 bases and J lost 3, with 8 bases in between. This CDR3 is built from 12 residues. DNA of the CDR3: TGTGCCTGGAGCTTCCGGGACACTGAAGCTTTCTTT. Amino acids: CAWSFRDTEAFF.

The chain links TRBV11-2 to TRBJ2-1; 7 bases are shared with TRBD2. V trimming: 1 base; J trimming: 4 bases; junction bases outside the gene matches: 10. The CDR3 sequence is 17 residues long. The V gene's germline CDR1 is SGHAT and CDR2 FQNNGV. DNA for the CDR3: TGTGCCAGCAGCTTAGGGGGCTCGACGGGAGGTTACAATGAGCAGTTCTTC. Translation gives CASSLGGSTGGYNEQFF.

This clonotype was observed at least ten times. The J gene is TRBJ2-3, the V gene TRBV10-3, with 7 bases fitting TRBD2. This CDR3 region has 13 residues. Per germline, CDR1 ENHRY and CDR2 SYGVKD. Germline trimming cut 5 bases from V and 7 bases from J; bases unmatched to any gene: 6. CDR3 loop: CAISSRTRHTQYF. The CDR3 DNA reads TGTGCCATCAGTAGCAGGACTAGACATACGCAGTATTTT.

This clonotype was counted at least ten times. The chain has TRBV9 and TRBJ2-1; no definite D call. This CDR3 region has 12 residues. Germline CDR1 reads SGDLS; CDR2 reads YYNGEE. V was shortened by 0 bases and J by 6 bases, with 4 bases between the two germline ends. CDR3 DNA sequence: TGTGCCAGCAGCGTAGAAGGCAATGAGCAGTTCTTC. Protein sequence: CASSVEGNEQFF.

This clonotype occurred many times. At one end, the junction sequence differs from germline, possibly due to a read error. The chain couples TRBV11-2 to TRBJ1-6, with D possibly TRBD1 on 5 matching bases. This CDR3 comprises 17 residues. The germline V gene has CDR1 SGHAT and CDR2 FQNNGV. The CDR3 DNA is TGTACCAGCAGCCCCGACAGCCCGGTCCGGAGTAATTCACCCCTCCACTTT. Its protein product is CTSSPDSPVRSNSPLHF. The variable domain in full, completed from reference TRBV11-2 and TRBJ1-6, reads EAGVAQSPRYKIIEKRQSVAFWCNPISGHATLYWYQQILGQGPKLLIQFQNNGVVDDSQLPKDRFSAERLKGVDSTLKIQPAKLEDSAVYLCTSSPDSPVRSNSPLHFGNGTRLTVT.

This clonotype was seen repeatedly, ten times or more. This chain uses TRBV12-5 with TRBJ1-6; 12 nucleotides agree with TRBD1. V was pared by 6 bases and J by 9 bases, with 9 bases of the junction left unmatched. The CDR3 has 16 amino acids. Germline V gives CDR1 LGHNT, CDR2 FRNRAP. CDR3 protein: CASGSGTGGAGSPLHF. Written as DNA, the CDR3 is TGTGCTAGTGGGTCCGGGACAGGGGGCGCGGGTTCACCCCTCCACTTT.

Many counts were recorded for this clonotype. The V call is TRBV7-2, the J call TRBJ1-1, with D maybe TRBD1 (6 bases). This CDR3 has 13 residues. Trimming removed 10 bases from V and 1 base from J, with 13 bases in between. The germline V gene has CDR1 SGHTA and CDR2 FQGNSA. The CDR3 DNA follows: TGTGCCACCCGTGTAGGGGGGAACACTGAAGCTTTCTTT. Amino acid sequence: CATRVGGNTEAFF.

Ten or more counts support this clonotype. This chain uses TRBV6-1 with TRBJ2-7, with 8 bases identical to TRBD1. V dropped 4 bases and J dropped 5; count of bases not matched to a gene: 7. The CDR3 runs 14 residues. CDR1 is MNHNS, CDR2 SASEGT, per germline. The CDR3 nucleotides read TGTGCCAGCAGTGCGGACAGGGTAACGGACGAGCAGTACTTC. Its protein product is CASSADRVTDEQYF.

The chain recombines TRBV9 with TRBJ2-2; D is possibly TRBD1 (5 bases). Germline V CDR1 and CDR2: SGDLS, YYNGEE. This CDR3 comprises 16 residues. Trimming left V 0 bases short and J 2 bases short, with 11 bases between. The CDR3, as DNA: TGTGCCAGCAGCGTAGCGGACAAGCCAAACACCGGGGAGCTGTTTTTT. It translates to CASSVADKPNTGELFF. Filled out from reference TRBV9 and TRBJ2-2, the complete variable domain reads DSGVTQTPKHLITATGQRVTLRCSPRSGDLSVYWYQQSLDQGLQFLIQYYNGEERAKGNILERFSAQQFPDLHSELNLSSLELGDSALYFCASSVADKPNTGELFFGEGSRLTVL.

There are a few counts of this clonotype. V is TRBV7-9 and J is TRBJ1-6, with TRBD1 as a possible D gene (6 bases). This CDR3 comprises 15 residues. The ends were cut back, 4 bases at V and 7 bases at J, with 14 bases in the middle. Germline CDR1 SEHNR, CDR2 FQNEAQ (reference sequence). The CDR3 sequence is CASSWGGQGNSPLHF. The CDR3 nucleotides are TGTGCCAGCAGCTGGGGTGGTCAGGGGAATTCACCCCTCCACTTT.

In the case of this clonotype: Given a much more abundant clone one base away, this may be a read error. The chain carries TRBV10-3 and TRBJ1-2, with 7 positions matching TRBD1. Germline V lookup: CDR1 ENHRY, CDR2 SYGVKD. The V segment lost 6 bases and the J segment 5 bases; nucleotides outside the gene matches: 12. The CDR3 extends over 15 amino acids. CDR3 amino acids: CAIRGIQGKGYGYTF. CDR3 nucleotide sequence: TGTGCCATCAGGGGGATACAGGGGAAGGGTTATGGCTACACCTTC.

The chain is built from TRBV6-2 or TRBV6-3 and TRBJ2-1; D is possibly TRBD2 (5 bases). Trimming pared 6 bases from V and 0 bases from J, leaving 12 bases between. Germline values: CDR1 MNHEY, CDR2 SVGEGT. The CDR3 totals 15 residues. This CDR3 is CASSRTEGSYNEQFF. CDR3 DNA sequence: TGTGCCAGCAGCCGGACCGAGGGCTCCTACAATGAGCAGTTCTTC.

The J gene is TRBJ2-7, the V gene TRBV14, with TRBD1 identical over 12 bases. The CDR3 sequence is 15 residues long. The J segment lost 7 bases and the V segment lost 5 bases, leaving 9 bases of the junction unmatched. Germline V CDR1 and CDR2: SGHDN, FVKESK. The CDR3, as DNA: TGTGCCAGCAGCGGCACCGGGACAGGGGGCTGGGAGCAGTACTTC. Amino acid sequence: CASSGTGTGGWEQYF.

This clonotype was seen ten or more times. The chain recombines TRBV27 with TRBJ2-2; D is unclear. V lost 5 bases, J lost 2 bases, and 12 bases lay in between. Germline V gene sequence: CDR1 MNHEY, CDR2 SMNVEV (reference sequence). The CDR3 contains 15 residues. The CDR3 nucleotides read TGTGCCAGCAGTCCCCTGGACCTTAACACCGGGGAGCTGTTTTTT. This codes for CASSPLDLNTGELFF.

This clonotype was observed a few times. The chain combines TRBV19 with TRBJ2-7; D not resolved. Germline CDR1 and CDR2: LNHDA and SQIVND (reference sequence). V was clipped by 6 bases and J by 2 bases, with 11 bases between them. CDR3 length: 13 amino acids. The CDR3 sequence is CASSPAWAYEQYF. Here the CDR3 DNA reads TGTGCCAGTAGCCCAGCTTGGGCCTACGAGCAGTACTTC.

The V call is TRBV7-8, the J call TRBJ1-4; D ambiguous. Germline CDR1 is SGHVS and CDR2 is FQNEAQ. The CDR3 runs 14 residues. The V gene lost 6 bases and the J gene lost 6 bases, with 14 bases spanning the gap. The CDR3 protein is CASSPWGFDEKLFF. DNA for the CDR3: TGTGCCAGCAGTCCCTGGGGATTTGATGAAAAACTGTTTTTT.

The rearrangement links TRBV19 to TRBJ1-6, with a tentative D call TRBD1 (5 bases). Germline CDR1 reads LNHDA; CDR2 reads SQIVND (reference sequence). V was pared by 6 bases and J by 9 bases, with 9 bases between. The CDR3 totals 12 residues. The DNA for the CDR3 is TGTGCCAGTAGGGGGGGGGTTTCACCCCTCCACTTT. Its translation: CASRGGVSPLHF.

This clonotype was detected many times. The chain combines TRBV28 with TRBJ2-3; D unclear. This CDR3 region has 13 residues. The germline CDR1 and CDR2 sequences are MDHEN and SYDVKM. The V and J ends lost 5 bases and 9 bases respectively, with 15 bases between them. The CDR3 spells CASSLIETETQYF. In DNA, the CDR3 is TGTGCCAGCAGTCTCATCGAGACGGAGACGCAGTATTTT.

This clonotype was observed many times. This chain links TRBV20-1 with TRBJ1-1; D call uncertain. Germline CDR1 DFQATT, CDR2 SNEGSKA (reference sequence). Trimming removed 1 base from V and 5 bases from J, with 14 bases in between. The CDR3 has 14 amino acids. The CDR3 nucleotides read TGCAGTGCTAGAGCAAGCGAAACAAAAACTGAAGCTTTCTTT. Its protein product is CSARASETKTEAFF.

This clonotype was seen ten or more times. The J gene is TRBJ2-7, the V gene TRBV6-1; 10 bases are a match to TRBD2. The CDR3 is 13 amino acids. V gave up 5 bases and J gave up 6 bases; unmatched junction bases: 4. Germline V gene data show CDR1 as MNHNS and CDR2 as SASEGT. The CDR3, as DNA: TGTGCCAGCAGTCTAGCGGGAGCCGCCGAGCAGTACTTC. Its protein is CASSLAGAAEQYF.

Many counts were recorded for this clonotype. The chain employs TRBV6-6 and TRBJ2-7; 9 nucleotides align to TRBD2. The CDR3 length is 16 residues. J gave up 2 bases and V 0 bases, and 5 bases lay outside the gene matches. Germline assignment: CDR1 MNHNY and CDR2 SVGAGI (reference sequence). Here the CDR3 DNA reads TGTGCCAGCAGTTACTCGAGGCCTAGCGGGGCCTACGAGCAGTACTTC. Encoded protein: CASSYSRPSGAYEQYF.

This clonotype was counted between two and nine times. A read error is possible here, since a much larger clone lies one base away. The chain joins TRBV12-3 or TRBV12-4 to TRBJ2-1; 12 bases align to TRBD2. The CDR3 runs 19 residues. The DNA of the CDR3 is TGTGCCAGCAGTCCCGGGACTAGCGGGTACTTTAGCTCCTACAATGAGCAGCTCTTC. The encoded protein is CASSPGTSGYFSSYNEQLF.

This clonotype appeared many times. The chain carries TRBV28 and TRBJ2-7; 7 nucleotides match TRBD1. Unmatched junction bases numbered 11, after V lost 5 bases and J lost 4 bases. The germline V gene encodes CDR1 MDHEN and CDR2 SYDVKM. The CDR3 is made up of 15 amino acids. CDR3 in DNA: TGTGCCAGCAGTCGCCCGAGCCAGGGGGATTACGAGCAGTACTTC. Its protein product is CASSRPSQGDYEQYF.

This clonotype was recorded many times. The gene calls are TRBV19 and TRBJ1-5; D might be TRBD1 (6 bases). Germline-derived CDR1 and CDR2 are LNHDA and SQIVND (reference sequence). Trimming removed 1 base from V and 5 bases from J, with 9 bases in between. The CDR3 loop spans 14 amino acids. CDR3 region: CASSIGGGDQPQHF. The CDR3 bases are TGTGCCAGTAGTATAGGAGGGGGGGATCAGCCCCAGCATTTT.